The T cell receptor (beta chain) described here comes from a study of CD8+CD57+ T cells in acquired aplastic anemia. TCR beta VDJ and CDR3 profiles were obtained from a genomic DNA template. TCRdb re-called the reads through MiXCR, storing one row per CDR3 protein. The sample holds fewer than 250,000 distinct CDR3 sequences, around 43% seen once. It was patients with CD8+CD57+ cell expansion by flow cytometry who were chosen for sequencing. This clonotype was detected ten times or more. Germline V lookup: CDR1 LGHNA, CDR2 YSLEER. CDR3 length: 15 amino acids. Losses at the gene ends were 4 bases for V and 4 bases for J; bases not matched to a gene: 7.

The clonotype comes from a human donor with aplastic anemia. The chain carries TRBV4-3 and TRBJ2-7, with 10 bases matching TRBD1. Sequenced sample: sorted CD4+, CD8+, or CD8+CD57+ T cells (not recorded which) from PBMCs. CDR3 DNA sequence: TGCGCCAGCAGCCTAGGCCCGGGACAGGGGTACGAGCAGTACTTC. It codes for CASSLGPGQGYEQYF.